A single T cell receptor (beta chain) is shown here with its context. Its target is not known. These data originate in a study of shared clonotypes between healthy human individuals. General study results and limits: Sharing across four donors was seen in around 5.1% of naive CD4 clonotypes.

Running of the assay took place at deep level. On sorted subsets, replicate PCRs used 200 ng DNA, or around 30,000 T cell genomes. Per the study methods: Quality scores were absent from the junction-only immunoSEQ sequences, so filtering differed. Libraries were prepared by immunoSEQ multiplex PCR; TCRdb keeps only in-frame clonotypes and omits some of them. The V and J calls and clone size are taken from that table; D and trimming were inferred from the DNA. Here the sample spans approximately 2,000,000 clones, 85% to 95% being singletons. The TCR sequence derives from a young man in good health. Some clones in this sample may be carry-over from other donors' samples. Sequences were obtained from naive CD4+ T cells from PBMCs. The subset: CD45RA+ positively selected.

The CDR3, as DNA: TGTGCCAGCAGCTTCGGACAGGGGGCCTACACCTTC. It codes for CASSFGQGAYTF. The J gene is TRBJ1-2, the V gene TRBV7-9; 11 nucleotides line up with TRBD1. Germline assignment: CDR1 SEHNR and CDR2 FQNEAQ (reference sequence). The CDR3 has 12 residues. The ends lost 3 bases at V and 10 bases at J; junction bases unmatched: 1. Filled out from reference TRBV7-9 and TRBJ1-2, the complete variable domain reads DTGVSQNPRHKITKRGQNVTFRCDPISEHNRLYWYRQTLGQGPEFLTYFQNEAQLEKSRLLSDRFSAERPKGSFSTLEIQRTEQGDSAMYLCASSFGQGAYTFGSGTRLTVV.